The sample holds many counts of the clone carrying this TCR beta chain. The antigen remains unidentified. Trimming cost V 4 bases and J 1 base, with 13 bases left between them. From germline, CDR1 is SEHNR and CDR2 FQNEAQ (reference sequence). This CDR3 is 15 amino acids long. The sample is drawn from a study of beta chain features in type 1 diabetes. Study-wide results and caveats: Researchers caution that PCR might favor shorter templates, equally among patients and controls. Shortening that was moderate but significant affected the TCRB CDR3s of Type 1 diabetes patients in all four CD4+ subsets. Reads derived from cDNA could over-represent cells showing high TCR expression.

All of the isolated RNA was reverse transcribed, so expressed TCRB transcripts were sequenced. Assay: immunoSEQ multiplex PCR; the TCRdb copy retains only in-frame clones and omits some. The table includes some 230,000 clones, over 7.5% detected once. Sequenced input: naive CD4+ T cells from blood. The receptor was derived from a woman younger than 35 in good health. The chain joins TRBV7-9 to TRBJ1-2; D is perhaps TRBD1 (6 bases). The CDR3 sequence is CASSSLDRLNYGYTF. CDR3 sequence (DNA): TGTGCCAGCAGCTCCCTGGACAGACTTAACTATGGCTACACCTTC. Filled out from reference TRBV7-9 and TRBJ1-2, the complete variable domain reads DTGVSQNPRHKITKRGQNVTFRCDPISEHNRLYWYRQTLGQGPEFLTYFQNEAQLEKSRLLSDRFSAERPKGSFSTLEIQRTEQGDSAMYLCASSSLDRLNYGYTFGSGTRLTVV.